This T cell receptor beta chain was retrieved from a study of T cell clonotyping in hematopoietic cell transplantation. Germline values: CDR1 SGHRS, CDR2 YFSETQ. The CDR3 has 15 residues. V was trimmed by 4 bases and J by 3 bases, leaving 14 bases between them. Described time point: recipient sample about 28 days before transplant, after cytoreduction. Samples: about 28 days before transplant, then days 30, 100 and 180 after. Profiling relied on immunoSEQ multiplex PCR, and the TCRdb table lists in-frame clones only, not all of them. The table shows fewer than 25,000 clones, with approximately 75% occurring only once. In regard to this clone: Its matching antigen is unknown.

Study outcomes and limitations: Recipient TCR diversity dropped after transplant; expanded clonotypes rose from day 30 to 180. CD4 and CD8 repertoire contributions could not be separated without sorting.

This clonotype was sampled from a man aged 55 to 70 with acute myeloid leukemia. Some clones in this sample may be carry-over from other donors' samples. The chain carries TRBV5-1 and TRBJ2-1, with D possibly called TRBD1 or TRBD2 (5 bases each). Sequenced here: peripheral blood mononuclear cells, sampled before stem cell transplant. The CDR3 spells CASSNLGTDYNEQFF. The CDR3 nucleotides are TGCGCCAGCAGCAATCTCGGGACGGACTACAATGAGCAGTTCTTC. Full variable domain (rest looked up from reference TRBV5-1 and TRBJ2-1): KAGVTQTPRYLIKTRGQQVTLSCSPISGHRSVSWYQQTPGQGLQFLFEYFSETQRNKGNFPGRFSGRQFSNSRSEMNVSTLELGDSALYLCASSNLGTDYNEQFFGPGTRLTVL.